These T cell receptor beta chains were read from a single sample in a study of T cells in Graves' hyperthyroidism and ophthalmopathy. TCRdb independently ran MiXCR on the multiplex PCR reads; one entry per CDR3 protein. This sample yields 300,000 to 350,000 distinct CDR3 sequences, of which 16% are seen a single time; approximately 35% belongs to the top ten. Sequencing was done on a sample of blood. These receptors originate from a man aged 30-40 years with Graves' hyperthyroidism. CDR3s include the opening cysteine and the closing phenylalanine or tryptophan. Fields, in order: V gene, D gene, clone size, J gene, CDR3 DNA, CDR3 protein. The D gene is left open where the match is weak. Some rows mark clone size as missing; the rest say once, few, many or name a class of expanded clone.

TRBV4-1	TRBD2	.	TRBJ2-1	TGCGCCAGCAGCCAAGGGACTAGCGGGATAGATGAGCAGTTCTTC	CASSQGTSGIDEQFF
TRBV4-1	.	few	TRBJ1-5	TGCGCCAGCAGCCAAGATGGGGAGGAGGATCAGCCCCAGCATTTT	CASSQDGEEDQPQHF
TRBV11-3	.	many	TRBJ2-2	TGTGCCAGCAGCCGCGGGACAAACACCGGGGAGCTGTTTTTT	CASSRGTNTGELFF
TRBV2	TRBD2	many	TRBJ2-3	TGTGCCAGCAGTGAAGGGACTAGCGGGATGAGAAGTTCAGATACGCAGTATTTT	CASSEGTSGMRSSDTQYF
TRBV29-1	.	many	TRBJ1-1	TGCAGCGTTGAGGGGGACATCGAAGCTTTCTTT	CSVEGDIEAFF
TRBV19	.	many	TRBJ1-1	TGTGCCAGTAGTCTGGCCACCTTGAACACTGAAGCTTTCTTT	CASSLATLNTEAFF
TRBV5-5	TRBD2	once	TRBJ2-2	TGTGCCAGCAGTATCCTAGCGGGAGGCACCGGGGAGCTGTTTTTT	CASSILAGGTGELFF
TRBV24-1	.	few	TRBJ1-1	TGTGCCACCAGTGACCCGGCGGGGGGCGGTGAAGCTTTCTTT	CATSDPAGGGEAFF
TRBV7-9	.	many	TRBJ1-4	TGTGCCAGCTCGCTGGGGCAGAGTAATACTAATGAAAAACTGTTTTTT	CASSLGQSNTNEKLFF
TRBV11-2	TRBD1	many	TRBJ1-1	TGTGCCAGCAGCGAACCGGGACAGGGGTTGTTGTGGGCTTTCTTT	CASSEPGQGLLWAFF
TRBV7-8	.	many	TRBJ1-4	TGTGCCAGCAGCCTATCCGATGGGGCAGCGCGGAATGGACTGTTTTTT	CASSLSDGAARNGLFF
TRBV5-1	TRBD2	many	TRBJ2-3	TGCGCCAGCAGCTTGGAGATCGGGAGGGCCTCGGTTGATACGCAGTATTTT	CASSLEIGRASVDTQYF
TRBV18	TRBD1	many	TRBJ1-2	TGTGCCAGCTCACCACCGACCGGGACAGGGAAAGGCTACACCTTC	CASSPPTGTGKGYTF
TRBV12-3/TRBV12-4	TRBD2	.	TRBJ2-7	TGTGCCAGTTCCCCGGGACTAGCGAGACTCTCCTACGAGCAGTACTTC	CASSPGLARLSYEQYF
TRBV7-2	.	.	TRBJ1-5	TGTGCCAGCAGCTTTAGGGGCCCAAATAGCAATCAGCCCCAGCATTTT	CASSFRGPNSNQPQHF
TRBV10-3	.	.	TRBJ1-5	TGTGCCATCAGTGTTACAGAGTCCCTTACTCAGCCCCAGCATTTT	CAISVTESLTQPQHF
TRBV5-1	.	many	TRBJ1-1	TGCGCCAGCAGTCTCCCTTTGGGACTCAGCGGGAACACTGAAGCTTTCTTT	CASSLPLGLSGNTEAFF
TRBV2	.	few	TRBJ2-1	TGTGCCAGCCAGGGAAGGGGTGGGTCCTACAATGAGCAGTTCTTC	CASQGRGGSYNEQFF
TRBV5-1	.	.	TRBJ1-1	TGCGCCAGCAGCTCTGCGGCTTCGGATGCTTTCTTT	CASSSAASDAFF
TRBV20-1	.	.	TRBJ1-5	TGCCGAGGGGGTGGACAGCCCCAGCATTTT	CRGGGQPQHF
TRBV11-1	TRBD1	many	TRBJ2-5	TGTGCCAGCAGCCCCCGGGACAGGCACCAAGAGACCCAGTACTTC	CASSPRDRHQETQYF
TRBV28	TRBD2	.	TRBJ2-7	TGTGCCAGCTCCTCCCGCCCCATTCTAGCGGGAGACAGAGGGTTCAACTACGAGCAGTACTTC	CASSSRPILAGDRGFNYEQYF
TRBV27	TRBD1	.	TRBJ2-7	TGTGCCAGCAGTTACGGGACAGGGAGGATTCGCTTCTACGAGCAGTACTTC	CASSYGTGRIRFYEQYF
TRBV9	TRBD2	few	TRBJ2-7	TGTGCCAGCAGCCTGGGGACTAGCGGGATCGATGGGTCCTACGAGCAGTACTTC	CASSLGTSGIDGSYEQYF
TRBV6-1	TRBD1	few	TRBJ1-2	TGTGCCAGCGGGGAGGGGGCCCTACGACACTATGGCTACACCTTC	CASGEGALRHYGYTF
TRBV5-1	.	many	TRBJ1-2	TGCGCCAGCAGCTCAAGGACTCTGGTCGGCTATGGCTACACCTTC	CASSSRTLVGYGYTF
TRBV5-5	.	few	TRBJ1-5	TGTGCCAGCAGCTTAAAGGACCGCAATCAGCCCCAGCATTTT	CASSLKDRNQPQHF
TRBV5-1	.	few	TRBJ1-2	TGCGCCAGCAGCTTGGTTCCCGGCTATGGCTACACCTTC	CASSLVPGYGYTF
TRBV6-1	TRBD1	few	TRBJ2-7	TGTGCCAGCGGGGGGGACAGGGGAACCTACGAGCAGTACTTC	CASGGDRGTYEQYF
TRBV12-3/TRBV12-4	.	many	TRBJ1-1	TGTGCCAGCAGTTACCGGATGAACACTGAAGCTTTCTTT	CASSYRMNTEAFF
TRBV10-3	TRBD1	.	TRBJ1-6	TGTGCCACCGGGACAGCTAATTCACCCCTCCACTTT	CATGTANSPLHF
TRBV24-1	.	many	TRBJ2-3	TGTGCCACCAGCCAGCGGCGGAGCACAGATACGCAGTATTTT	CATSQRRSTDTQYF
TRBV5-1	.	many	TRBJ2-2	TGCGCCAGCAGCCTATTTCCCGGGAGCGATACCGGGGAGCTGTTTTTT	CASSLFPGSDTGELFF